The present T cell receptor (beta chain) was sequenced within a study of T cells in Graves' hyperthyroidism and ophthalmopathy. The overall study: Peripheral blood sampling occurred at initial diagnosis, before any treatment. General study results and limits: Ophthalmopathy, as predicted by the model, came a median 6.5 months after the prediction.

This clonotype was observed at least ten times. Its antigen is unidentified. CDR1 and CDR2 from the germline V gene are SGHVS and FNYEAQ. Trimming took 8 bases from V and 2 from J, leaving 13 bases between them. This CDR3 is 13 amino acids long. Amplification yielded TCR beta CDR3 regions, with RNA transcripts as the source. Researchers ran a first-round RT-PCR on the TCR CDR3 using the HTBI primer set. TCRdb reprocessed the multiplex PCR reads with MiXCR, giving one entry per CDR3 protein. The sample shows hundreds of thousands of distinct CDR3 sequences, more than 30% of them seen only once. This clonotype was sampled from a man younger than 35 with Graves' hyperthyroidism. The chain is built from TRBV7-6 and TRBJ2-7, with D possibly matching TRBD2 (6 bases). Sample: blood. This CDR3 reads CASGTELPYEQYF. The CDR3 DNA follows: TGTGCCAGCGGGACTGAACTACCCTACGAGCAGTACTTC.